This T cell receptor beta chain was captured in a study of blood T cell repertoires in COVID-19. On the study more broadly: COVID-19 samples, acute and convalescent, were from the United States, Italy and Spain.

J gave up 3 bases and V 3 bases, and 1 base lay outside the gene matches. CDR1 is MNHEY, CDR2 SMNVEV, per germline (reference sequence). The CDR3 loop spans 14 amino acids. In the original analysis: Reference gene primers were amplified, and this amplification served to estimate nucleated cell counts. Generated by immunoSEQ multiplex PCR, the TCRdb table keeps only in-frame clones and is missing some. V and J calls and clone size come straight from that table; D and trimming were deduced from the DNA. Seen here are about 170,000 clones, approximately 91% observed once, and the top ten hold about 5.3%.

Sequenced: peripheral blood. This chain uses TRBV27 with TRBJ2-2, with 7 bases lining up with TRBD1. This clonotype originated in a man aged 18 to 35 with COVID-19, enrolled during active disease. The CDR3 here is CASSFGQDTGELFF. In DNA, the CDR3 is TGTGCCAGCAGTTTCGGACAGGACACCGGGGAGCTGTTTTTT.